This T cell receptor (beta chain) was identified during a study of blood T cell repertoires in COVID-19. Across the study: PBMCs, B-cell-depleted T cells, or T cells were the source of the cDNA or gDNA that made up the material.

Assay: immunoSEQ multiplex PCR; the TCRdb copy retains only in-frame clones and omits some. The sample yields fewer than 350,000 clones, about nine tenths seen once. The germline V gene encodes CDR1 SGHNT and CDR2 YYREEE (reference sequence). This CDR3 has 14 residues. Trimming removed 4 bases at V and 0 bases at J, with 8 bases between. This chain links TRBV5-4 with TRBJ2-1; D gene uncertain. The TCR sequence derives from a woman aged 30 to 39 with COVID-19, enrolled during active disease. Sequencing was done on a sample of peripheral blood. This chain's CDR3 is CASSPSLSYNEQFF. DNA of the CDR3: TGTGCCAGCAGCCCGAGCCTCTCCTACAATGAGCAGTTCTTC.